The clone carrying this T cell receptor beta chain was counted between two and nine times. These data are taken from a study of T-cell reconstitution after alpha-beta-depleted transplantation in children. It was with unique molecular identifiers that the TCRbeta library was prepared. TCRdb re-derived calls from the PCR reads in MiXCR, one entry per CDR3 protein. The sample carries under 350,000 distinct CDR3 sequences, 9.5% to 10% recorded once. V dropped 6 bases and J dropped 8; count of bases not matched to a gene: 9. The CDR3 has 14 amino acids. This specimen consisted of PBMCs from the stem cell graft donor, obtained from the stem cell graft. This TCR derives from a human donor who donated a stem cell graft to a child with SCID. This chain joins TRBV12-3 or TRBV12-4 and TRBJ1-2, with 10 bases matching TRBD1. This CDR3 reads CASRRGQGHGGYTF. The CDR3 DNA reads TGTGCCAGCAGACGGGGACAGGGGCATGGGGGCTACACCTTC.